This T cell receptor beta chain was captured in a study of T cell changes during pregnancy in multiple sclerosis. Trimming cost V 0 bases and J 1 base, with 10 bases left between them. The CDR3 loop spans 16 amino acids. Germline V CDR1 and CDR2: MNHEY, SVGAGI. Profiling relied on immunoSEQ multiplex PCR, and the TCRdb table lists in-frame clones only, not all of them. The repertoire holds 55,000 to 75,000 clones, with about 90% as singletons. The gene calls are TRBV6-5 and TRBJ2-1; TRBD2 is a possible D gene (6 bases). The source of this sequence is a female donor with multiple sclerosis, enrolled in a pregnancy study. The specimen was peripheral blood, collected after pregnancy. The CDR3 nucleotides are TGTGCCAGCAGTTACTCGGAGGGAGCATCCTACAATGAGCAGTTCTTC. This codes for CASSYSEGASYNEQFF.